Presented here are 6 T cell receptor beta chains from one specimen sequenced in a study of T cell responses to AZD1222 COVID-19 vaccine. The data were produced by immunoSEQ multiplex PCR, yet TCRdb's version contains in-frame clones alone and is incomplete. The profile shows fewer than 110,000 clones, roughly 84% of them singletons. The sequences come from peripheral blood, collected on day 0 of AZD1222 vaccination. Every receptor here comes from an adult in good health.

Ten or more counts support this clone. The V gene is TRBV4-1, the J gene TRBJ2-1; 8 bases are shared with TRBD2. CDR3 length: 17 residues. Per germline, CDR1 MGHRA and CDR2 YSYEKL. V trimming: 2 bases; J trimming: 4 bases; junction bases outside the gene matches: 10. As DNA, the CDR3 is TGCGCCAGCAGCCAAAACCCCTCGACTAGCGCTTACAATGAGCAGTTCTTC. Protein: CASSQNPSTSAYNEQFF.

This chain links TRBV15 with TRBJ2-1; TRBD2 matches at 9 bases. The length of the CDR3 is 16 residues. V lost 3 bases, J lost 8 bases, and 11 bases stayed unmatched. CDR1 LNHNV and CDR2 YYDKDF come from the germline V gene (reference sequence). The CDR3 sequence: CATSRAPGLAQYEQFF. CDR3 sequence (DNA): TGTGCCACCAGCAGGGCTCCGGGACTAGCCCAATATGAGCAGTTCTTC.

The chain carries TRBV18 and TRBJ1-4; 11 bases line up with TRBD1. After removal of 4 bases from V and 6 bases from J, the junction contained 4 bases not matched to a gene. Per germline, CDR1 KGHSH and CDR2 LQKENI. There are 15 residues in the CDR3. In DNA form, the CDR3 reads TGTGCCAGCTCACAATGGACAGGGGGCGATGAAAAACTGTTTTTT. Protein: CASSQWTGGDEKLFF.

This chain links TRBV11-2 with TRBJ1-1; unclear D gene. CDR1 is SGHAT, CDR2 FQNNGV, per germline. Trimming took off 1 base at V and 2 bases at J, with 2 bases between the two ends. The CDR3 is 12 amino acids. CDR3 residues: CASSLANTEAFF. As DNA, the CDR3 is TGTGCCAGCAGCTTAGCTAACACTGAAGCTTTCTTT.

The CDR3 protein is CASSWTGLAGVITNTGELFF. In nucleotides, the CDR3 is TGTGCCAGCAGCTGGACGGGACTAGCGGGAGTGATAACAAACACCGGGGAGCTGTTTTTT. The chain employs TRBV7-8 and TRBJ2-2; TRBD2 agrees at 14 bases. Losses at the gene ends were 4 bases for V and 2 bases for J; bases not matched to a gene: 12. The CDR3 totals 20 residues. Germline V gene sequence: CDR1 SGHVS, CDR2 FQNEAQ.

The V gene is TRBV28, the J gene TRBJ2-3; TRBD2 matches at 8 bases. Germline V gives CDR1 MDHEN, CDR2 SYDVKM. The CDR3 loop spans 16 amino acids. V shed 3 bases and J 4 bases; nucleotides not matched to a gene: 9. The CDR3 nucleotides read TGTGCCAGCAGTTTCGGGAGCGGGAGCCCCTCAGATACGCAGTATTTT. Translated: CASSFGSGSPSDTQYF.